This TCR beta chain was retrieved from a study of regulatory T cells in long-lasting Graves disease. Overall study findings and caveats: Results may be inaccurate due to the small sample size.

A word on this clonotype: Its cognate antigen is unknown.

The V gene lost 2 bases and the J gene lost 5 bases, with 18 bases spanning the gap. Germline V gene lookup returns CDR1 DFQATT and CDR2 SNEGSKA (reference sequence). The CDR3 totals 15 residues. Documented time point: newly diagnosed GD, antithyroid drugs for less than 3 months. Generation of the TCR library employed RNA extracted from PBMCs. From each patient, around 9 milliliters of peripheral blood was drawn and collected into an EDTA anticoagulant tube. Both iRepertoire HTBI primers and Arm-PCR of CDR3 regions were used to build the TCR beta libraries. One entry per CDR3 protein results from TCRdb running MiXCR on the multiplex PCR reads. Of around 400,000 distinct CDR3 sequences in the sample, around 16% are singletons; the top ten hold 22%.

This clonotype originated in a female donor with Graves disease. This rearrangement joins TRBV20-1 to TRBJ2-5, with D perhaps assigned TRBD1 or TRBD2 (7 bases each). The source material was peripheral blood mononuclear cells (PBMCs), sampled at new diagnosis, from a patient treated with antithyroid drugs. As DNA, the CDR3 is TGCAGTGCTAGATTCCCCCAGGGGGGAGGGGAGACCCAGTACTTC. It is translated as CSARFPQGGGETQYF.